Reported below is one T cell receptor (beta chain). This entry belongs to a study of blood T cell repertoires in COVID-19. Between the trimmed V and J ends, which lost 4 bases and 0 bases, there was a span of 17 bases. This CDR3 has 17 residues. Germline CDR1 and CDR2: LGHDT and YNNKEL (reference sequence). Data came from immunoSEQ multiplex PCR; TCRdb stores just in-frame clones and leaves some out. This sample yields 180,000 or so clones, of which 84% are seen a single time; around 7% belongs to the top ten. This sequence joins TRBV3-1 (or the pseudogene TRBV3-2) and TRBJ2-3, with a possible D match to TRBD2 (5 bases). The receptor comes from a man between 40 and 49 years old who had recovered from COVID-19. Source material: PBMCs or T cells enriched from blood (not recorded which). The DNA of the CDR3 is TGTGCCAGCAGCCTACGCCTGCGGGCCTCTAGCACAGATACGCAGTATTTT. Protein: CASSLRLRASSTDTQYF.